The 27 T cell receptor beta chains below were found in one sample sequenced in a study of control samples from healthy donors and cancer patients. Sequenced by immunoSEQ multiplex PCR; TCRdb stores in-frame clones only, minus some. Of 65,000 to 85,000 clones listed, around 90% were seen once; the top ten hold over 9%. Material: PBMCs. The receptors originated from a woman in her forties or fifties with colorectal cancer.

The J gene is TRBJ1-2, the V gene TRBV2; perhaps TRBD1 as D (6 bases). CDR1 SNHLY and CDR2 FYNNEI come from the germline V gene. With 5 bases removed from V and 8 bases from J, the gap between germline ends came to 12 bases. The CDR3 is 12 amino acids. The CDR3 DNA sequence: TGTGCCAGCAGTTGGGACAAGGACGGCTACACCTTC. Encoded protein: CASSWDKDGYTF.

The gene calls are TRBV29-1 and TRBJ1-2, with D possibly TRBD1 on 5 matching bases. V shed 3 bases and J shed 0 bases, with 14 bases lying between them. This CDR3 has 15 residues. In germline, CDR1 is SQVTM, CDR2 ANQGSEA. CDR3 nucleotide sequence: TGCAGCGTTGAGGGGGTACCTACAGCTAACTATGGCTACACCTTC. Encoded protein: CSVEGVPTANYGYTF.

This clone was detected only a few times. The rearrangement joins TRBV5-8 to TRBJ1-2, with 7 bases lining up with TRBD1. Germline V gene data show CDR1 as SGHTS and CDR2 as YDEGEE. The CDR3 loop spans 15 amino acids. V was clipped by 5 bases and J by 1 base; unmatched bases: 8. CDR3 sequence reads: CASSYGTVYNYGYTF. CDR3 in DNA: TGTGCCAGCAGTTACGGGACAGTCTATAACTATGGCTACACCTTC.

This clone appeared a single time. Germline is not matched at one junction end, which may reflect a read error. The chain recombines TRBV7-6 with TRBJ1-2; no firm D call. The germline V gene encodes CDR1 SGHVS and CDR2 FNYEAQ. The CDR3 spans 14 residues. The CDR3 region has the DNA TGTGCCAGCAGCCCAATCAATCCTAAGTATGGCTACACCTTC. It encodes CASSPINPKYGYTF.

The J gene is TRBJ2-3, the V gene TRBV2, with a weak D call TRBD1 (5 bases). Germline assignment: CDR1 SNHLY and CDR2 FYNNEI. Trimming removed 1 base at V and 0 bases at J, with 8 bases between. The CDR3 length is 15 residues. The CDR3, as DNA: TGTGCCAGCAGTGAAGTGGGGCTTAGCACAGATACGCAGTATTTT. It translates to CASSEVGLSTDTQYF. Supplemented by reference TRBV2 and TRBJ2-3, the full variable domain reads EPEVTQTPSHQVTQMGQEVILRCVPISNHLYFYWYRQILGQKVEFLVSFYNNEISEKSEIFDDQFSVERPDGSNFTLKIRSTKLEDSAMYFCASSEVGLSTDTQYFGPGTRLTVL.

The chain couples TRBV27 to TRBJ2-2; possibly TRBD1 for D (6 bases). Germline-derived CDR1 and CDR2 are MNHEY and SMNVEV (reference sequence). The length of the CDR3 is 13 residues. V lost 4 bases and J lost 4, with 7 bases in between. For the CDR3, the DNA is TGTGCCAGCAGTTCACAGGGCACCGGGGAGCTGTTTTTT. It codes for CASSSQGTGELFF.

This chain links TRBV7-2 with TRBJ2-1; no reliable D call. The CDR3 is 13 residues long. V lost 2 bases to trimming and J lost 5 bases, with 7 bases between them. The germline V gene encodes CDR1 SGHTA and CDR2 FQGNSA. As DNA, the CDR3 is TGTGCCAGCAGCTTATCTCAGAACAATGAGCAGTTCTTC. Amino acids: CASSLSQNNEQFF.

The chain is built from TRBV7-2 and TRBJ2-5, with D uncertain. The germline CDR1 and CDR2 sequences are SGHTA and FQGNSA. With 4 bases removed from V and 7 bases from J, the gap between germline ends came to 16 bases. The CDR3 is 14 amino acids. Here the CDR3 reads CASSSLMAAGTQYF. DNA for the CDR3: TGTGCCAGCAGCTCCCTTATGGCCGCCGGGACCCAGTACTTC.

The V and J genes are TRBV30 and TRBJ1-1; D ambiguous. Trimming pared 7 bases from V and 2 bases from J, leaving 14 bases between. The CDR3 totals 13 residues. CDR1 GTSNPN and CDR2 SVGIG come from the germline V gene (reference sequence). CDR3 nucleotides: TGTGCCTACTTCTTGGGATTTAACACTGAAGCTTTCTTT. It encodes CAYFLGFNTEAFF.

This clone was found a few times. The J gene is TRBJ2-5, the V gene TRBV6-2 or TRBV6-3; 7 nucleotides match TRBD2. The V segment lost 5 bases and the J segment 1 base; nucleotides outside the gene matches: 7. Germline V gene sequence: CDR1 MNHEY, CDR2 SVGEGT. This CDR3 is built from 15 residues. The CDR3 sequence is CASSLGAGSQETQYF. The CDR3 DNA is TGTGCCAGCAGTCTCGGAGCGGGGAGCCAAGAGACCCAGTACTTC.

The J gene is TRBJ1-6, the V gene TRBV28; D remains unclear. The CDR3 contains 14 residues. From germline, CDR1 is MDHEN and CDR2 SYDVKM. The ends were cut back, 3 bases at V and 5 bases at J, with 8 bases in the middle. The CDR3, as DNA: TGTGCCAGCAGTTTGGTGGCTGATAATTCACCCCTCCACTTT. Translation gives CASSLVADNSPLHF.

The V gene is TRBV7-2, the J gene TRBJ1-3; TRBD1 might be the D (5 bases). V was pared by 5 bases and J by 0 bases, with 11 bases between. This CDR3 is built from 15 residues. CDR1 and CDR2 (germline): SGHTA, FQGNSA. The CDR3 is CASSPGLSSGNTIYF. CDR3 coding DNA: TGTGCCAGCAGCCCGGGACTGAGCTCTGGAAACACCATATATTTT. The variable domain in full, completed from reference TRBV7-2 and TRBJ1-3, reads GAGVSQSPSNKVTEKGKDVELRCDPISGHTALYWYRQSLGQGLEFLIYFQGNSAPDKSGLPSDRFSAERTGGSVSTLTIQRTQQEDSAVYLCASSPGLSSGNTIYFGEGSWLTVV.

This chain uses TRBV19 with TRBJ1-2; D is ambiguous. Trimming removed 1 base at V and 8 bases at J, with 8 bases between. The CDR3 is 12 amino acids. Germline V gives CDR1 LNHDA, CDR2 SQIVND (reference sequence). The CDR3 protein is CASSIAGVGYTF. For the CDR3, the DNA is TGTGCCAGTAGTATAGCCGGGGTCGGCTACACCTTC.

V and J are TRBV12-5 and TRBJ1-5; D not resolved. The CDR3 length is 15 residues. V was trimmed by 1 base and J by 0 bases, leaving 7 bases between them. CDR1 and CDR2 (germline): LGHNT, FRNRAP. In nucleotides, the CDR3 is TGTGCTAGTGGTTTGGATGTAGATAGCAATCAGCCCCAGCATTTT. It codes for CASGLDVDSNQPQHF.

The genes are TRBV28 and TRBJ2-7, with 12 nucleotides matching TRBD1. The CDR3 spans 15 residues. Germline V gives CDR1 MDHEN, CDR2 SYDVKM. V lost 4 bases, J lost 7 bases, and 8 bases stayed unmatched. The CDR3 sequence is CASSSKGQGAGEQYV. DNA for the CDR3: TGTGCCAGCAGTTCCAAGGGACAGGGGGCTGGGGAGCAGTACGTC.

V and J are TRBV6-2 or TRBV6-3 and TRBJ2-3; TRBD1 agrees at 7 bases. Germline CDR1 is MNHEY and CDR2 is SVGEGT. V shed 2 bases, J shed 3 bases, and the junction held 5 bases outside the gene matches. The length of the CDR3 is 15 residues. CDR3 in amino acids: CASSYRQGRTDTQYF. DNA of the CDR3: TGTGCCAGCAGTTACCGACAGGGACGGACAGATACGCAGTATTTT.

The CDR3 sequence: CATSVGGGYNEQFF. CDR3 nucleotides: TGTGCCACCAGTGTTGGGGGGGGTTACAATGAGCAGTTCTTC. The V and J genes are TRBV24-1 and TRBJ2-1; TRBD2 aligns across 7 bases. Germline lookup yields CDR1 KGHDR and CDR2 SFDVKD. CDR3 length: 14 residues. The V gene end was trimmed by 5 bases and the J gene end by 4 bases; junction bases not matched to a gene: 4.

V is TRBV7-3 and J is TRBJ2-1, with D tentatively TRBD1 (5 bases). There are 15 residues in the CDR3. Germline CDR1 reads SGHTA; CDR2 reads FQGTGA. The V end lost 1 base, the J end lost 2 bases, and 9 bases lay between the germline ends. CDR3 DNA: TGTGCCAGCAGCTTAAGGGTGGGGCCCTACAATGAGCAGTTCTTC. It translates to CASSLRVGPYNEQFF.

The chain employs TRBV28 and TRBJ2-1; D tentatively fits TRBD1 or TRBD2 (5 bases each). Germline V gene sequence: CDR1 MDHEN, CDR2 SYDVKM. V was cut by 2 bases and J by 3 bases, with 11 bases left in between. There are 15 residues in the CDR3. The CDR3: CASSLPGPNYNEQFF. For the CDR3, the DNA is TGTGCCAGCAGTTTACCGGGACCCAACTACAATGAGCAGTTCTTC.

The chain links TRBV4-3 to TRBJ1-2; no clear D gene. The CDR3 is 15 amino acids. Germline V gene lookup returns CDR1 LGHNA and CDR2 YSLEER. V was trimmed by 0 bases and J by 5 bases, leaving 13 bases between them. CDR3 sequence: CASSQERTEGYGYTF. The CDR3 DNA is TGCGCCAGCAGCCAAGAGCGAACAGAGGGATATGGCTACACCTTC.

The chain uses TRBV4-3 and TRBJ1-2, with 9 nucleotides matching TRBD1. V lost 4 bases and J lost 3; bases outside the gene matches: 6. Germline V gene sequence: CDR1 LGHNA, CDR2 YSLEER. The CDR3 extends over 15 amino acids. Written as DNA, the CDR3 is TGCGCCAGCAGCCGCGGACAGGGGCGGGACTATGGCTACACCTTC. Translating gives CASSRGQGRDYGYTF.

V gene TRBV7-2 combines with J gene TRBJ1-3, with unresolved D. The V end lost 1 base, the J end lost 0 bases, and 10 bases lay between the germline ends. CDR1 and CDR2 from the germline V gene are SGHTA and FQGNSA. The CDR3 runs 16 residues. The CDR3 DNA sequence: TGTGCCAGCAGCTTAGGCCTATTACCCTCTGGAAACACCATATATTTT. Its translation: CASSLGLLPSGNTIYF.

The chain recombines TRBV6-2 or TRBV6-3 with TRBJ1-2; D is unclear. Looked up from germline, CDR1 is MNHEY and CDR2 is SVGEGT. Trimming took 4 bases from V and 8 from J, leaving 8 bases between them. CDR3 length equals 11 residues. CDR3 in amino acids: CASSLDGGYTF. As DNA, the CDR3 is TGTGCCAGCAGTTTGGACGGGGGCTACACCTTC.

V is TRBV10-3 and J is TRBJ1-4, with D maybe TRBD1 (6 bases). The germline V gene has CDR1 ENHRY and CDR2 SYGVKD. V was pared by 8 bases and J by 4 bases, with 11 bases between. CDR3 size: 13 residues. The CDR3 coding sequence is TGTGCCATCGGGGGCAGAGATAATGAAAAACTGTTTTTT. It yields the protein CAIGGRDNEKLFF.

Worth noting for this clone: The same CDR3 also results from other DNA sequences found in this sample. The rearrangement joins TRBV6-1 to TRBJ2-6, with 7 nucleotides matching TRBD2. This CDR3 has 15 residues. Per the germline V gene, CDR1 is MNHNS and CDR2 is SASEGT. With 3 bases clipped from V and 2 bases from J, the junction kept 1 base outside the gene matches. The CDR3 sequence is CASSEGRAGANVLTF. CDR3 sequence (DNA): TGTGCCAGCAGTGAGGGGAGGGCTGGGGCCAACGTCCTGACTTTC.

The chain carries TRBV6-1 and TRBJ2-5, with D tentatively TRBD2 (7 bases). The CDR3 length is 14 residues. Germline V gives CDR1 MNHNS, CDR2 SASEGT. Trimming took 3 bases from V and 3 from J, leaving 11 bases between them. This CDR3 reads CASSDGGGEETQYF. CDR3 DNA sequence: TGTGCCAGCAGTGATGGGGGGGGCGAAGAGACCCAGTACTTC.

The chain employs TRBV5-1 and TRBJ2-7; D call uncertain. Germline CDR1 is SGHRS and CDR2 is YFSETQ. V shed 0 bases and J shed 5 bases, with 9 bases lying between them. The CDR3 runs to 13 residues. This CDR3 is CASSLDGWNEQYV. The CDR3 DNA follows: TGCGCCAGCAGCTTGGATGGGTGGAACGAGCAGTACGTC.